The 12 T cell receptor beta chains below all came from one sample that was sequenced in a study of blood T cell repertoires in COVID-19. TCRdb keeps only in-frame clones here, not all; method: immunoSEQ multiplex PCR. In the table there are under 300,000 clones, about 87% of which are singletons. Sequencing was performed on peripheral blood. These receptors came from a woman in her 70s with active or convalescent COVID-19.

The J gene is TRBJ2-3, the V gene TRBV5-1; D may be TRBD2 (6 bases). Trimming stripped 4 bases from V and 1 base from J, with 13 bases between. CDR1 is SGHRS, CDR2 YFSETQ, per germline. This CDR3 spans 15 amino acids. CDR3 coding DNA: TGCGCCAGCAGCCTCCCCGGGGGAGGCACAGATACGCAGTATTTT. Its translation: CASSLPGGGTDTQYF.

The V gene is TRBV4-3, the J gene TRBJ2-7; tentative D call: TRBD2 (6 bases). V dropped 0 bases and J dropped 2 bases, with 11 bases sitting between them. CDR1 LGHNA and CDR2 YSLEER come from the germline V gene. This CDR3 region has 15 residues. The CDR3, as DNA: TGCGCCAGCAGCCAAGAGGGGGGAACAGCCTACGAGCAGTACTTC. Its translation: CASSQEGGTAYEQYF.

The rearrangement uses TRBV20-1 and TRBJ2-2; 10 bases line up with TRBD2. The V and J ends lost 3 bases and 4 bases, in that order; junction bases with no gene match: 8. Germline V gene sequence: CDR1 DFQATT, CDR2 SNEGSKA (reference sequence). The CDR3 is 16 residues long. The DNA for the CDR3 is TGCAGTGCTAGTTCCAATAGCGGGGGGATCACCGGGGAGCTGTTTTTT. Protein product: CSASSNSGGITGELFF.

The genes are TRBV6-5 and TRBJ1-1, with a tentative D call TRBD1 (6 bases). This CDR3 spans 14 amino acids. Trimming shortened V by 7 bases and J by 1 base, and 13 bases separated the two germline ends. Germline values: CDR1 MNHEY, CDR2 SVGAGI. The CDR3 loop is CASKETGRNTEAFF. Written as DNA, the CDR3 is TGTGCCAGCAAGGAAACAGGGCGGAACACTGAAGCTTTCTTT.

The chain links TRBV24-1 to TRBJ1-2; the D is unclear. CDR3 length: 14 residues. Germline loops: CDR1 KGHDR, CDR2 SFDVKD. Trimming took off 1 base at V and 4 bases at J, with 9 bases between the two ends. DNA for the CDR3: TGTGCCACCAGTGATTTCGGCCAGGTCTATGGCTACACCTTC. It codes for CATSDFGQVYGYTF.

The V gene is TRBV6-5, the J gene TRBJ2-3; 10 positions agree with TRBD1. Germline CDR1 is MNHEY and CDR2 is SVGAGI. The CDR3 contains 15 residues. V trimming: 6 bases; J trimming: 3 bases; junction bases outside the gene matches: 6. The CDR3 DNA follows: TGTGCCAGCAGAACGACAGGGGGCATAACAGATACGCAGTATTTT. Translation gives CASRTTGGITDTQYF.

The V call is TRBV7-8, the J call TRBJ1-6; no firm D call. The CDR3 covers 16 residues. CDR1 and CDR2 from the germline V gene are SGHVS and FQNEAQ. Deletions cut 4 bases from V and 7 bases from J, with 17 bases between. In DNA form, the CDR3 reads TGTGCCAGCAGCTCTCTCGTTCGGACGGGGAATTCACCCCTCCACTTT. Its protein is CASSSLVRTGNSPLHF.

The rearrangement links TRBV19 to TRBJ2-6; 8 bases match TRBD1. Germline assignment: CDR1 LNHDA and CDR2 SQIVND (reference sequence). The CDR3 sequence is 16 residues long. Trimming took 7 bases from V and 4 from J; bases not matched to a gene: 9. CDR3 in DNA: TGTGCCAGTACGAGCACAGGGGGTCAGGGGGCCAACGTCCTGACTTTC. It encodes CASTSTGGQGANVLTF.

V and J are TRBV27 and TRBJ1-6; TRBD1 might be the D (5 bases). This CDR3 has 13 amino acids. V was trimmed by 9 bases and J by 11 bases, leaving 17 bases between them. Germline-derived CDR1 and CDR2 are MNHEY and SMNVEV (reference sequence). The CDR3 spells CASGTLNSPPLHF. In nucleotides, the CDR3 is TGTGCCAGTGGGACTCTAAATTCACCACCCCTCCACTTT.

The chain joins TRBV7-2 to TRBJ1-2; D is uncertain. The CDR3 is 15 amino acids. With 1 base removed from V and 2 bases from J, the gap between germline ends came to 11 bases. The germline gives CDR1 SGHTA, CDR2 FQGNSA. CDR3 bases: TGTGCCAGCAGCTTAGTTGTGGGCGAGAACTATGGCTACACCTTC. Its protein is CASSLVVGENYGYTF.

V is TRBV9 and J is TRBJ1-6; a weak D match, TRBD1 (5 bases). V was cut by 0 bases and J by 6 bases, with 13 bases left in between. The CDR3 loop spans 16 amino acids. The germline V gene has CDR1 SGDLS and CDR2 YYNGEE. The CDR3 reads CASSVDGGAGNSPLHF. CDR3 DNA: TGTGCCAGCAGCGTAGACGGAGGGGCGGGTAATTCACCCCTCCACTTT.

This clone was found a few times. The chain recombines TRBV5-8 with TRBJ2-1; D is perhaps TRBD1 (8 bases). This CDR3 region has 14 residues. CDR1 SGHTS and CDR2 YDEGEE come from the germline V gene. V lost 2 bases, J lost 8 bases, and 14 bases lay in between. The CDR3 protein is CASSLITGGDEQFF. The CDR3 region has the DNA TGTGCCAGCAGCTTAATAACAGGGGGGGATGAGCAGTTCTTC.